This is a list of T cell receptor beta chains from one sample in a study of cytomegalovirus exposure and HLA in healthy donors. Only in-frame clones appear in the TCRdb table, and some are missing; sequencing was by immunoSEQ multiplex PCR. The sample lists roughly 130,000 clones, 75% to 85% occurring once. The specimen was PBMCs. These receptors originate from a woman aged 18-29 years in good health and CMV-seropositive. Both conserved end residues are part of each CDR3. The order of the fields is V gene, D gene, clone size, J gene, CDR3 protein, CDR3 DNA. D genes are given only for firm matches. The size of a clone is reported for some rows only, either as once, few or many, or as a class for expanded clones.

TRBV27	NA	NA	TRBJ2-7	CASSLSSGDRSYEQYF	TGTGCCAGCAGTTTATCATCGGGGGATCGCTCCTACGAGCAGTACTTC
TRBV28	TRBD1	NA	TRBJ1-1	CASSPRTGMNTEAFF	TGTGCCAGCAGCCCTCGGACAGGGATGAACACTGAAGCTTTCTTT
TRBV7-9	NA	NA	TRBJ1-2	CASSLPSSLGYTF	TGTGCCAGCAGCTTACCTAGCTCGCTTGGCTACACCTTC
TRBV7-9	NA	NA	TRBJ2-3	CASSLARGESQNF	TGTGCCAGCAGCTTGGCAAGGGGCGAAAGTCAGAATTTT
TRBV11-3	NA	NA	TRBJ2-2	CASSLTVTSGELFF	TGTGCCAGCAGCTTGACGGTGACAAGCGGGGAGCTGTTTTTT
TRBV5-1	TRBD1	NA	TRBJ2-2	CASGIQGDTGELLF	TGCGCCAGCGGTATACAGGGGGACACCGGGGAGCTGCTTTTT
TRBV27	TRBD2	NA	TRBJ2-7	CASSLSGGLGEQYF	TGTGCCAGCAGTCTAAGCGGGGGCCTGGGGGAGCAGTACTTC
TRBV19	NA	once	TRBJ1-2	CASAGAGWYGYTF	TGTGCCAGCGCGGGGGCTGGTTGGTATGGCTACACCTTC
TRBV18	TRBD1	NA	TRBJ2-7	CASSPRTGVNEQYF	TGTGCCAGCTCACCAAGGACAGGGGTGAACGAGCAGTACTTC
TRBV6-5	NA	once	TRBJ2-3	CASSSGSDTQYF	TGTGCCAGCAGTTCAGGGTCAGATACGCAGTATTTT
TRBV15	TRBD1	NA	TRBJ2-7	CATSTYGQGSAYEQYF	TGTGCCACCAGCACGTATGGACAGGGTTCGGCCTACGAGCAGTACTTC
TRBV4-1	TRBD2	few	TRBJ2-3	CASSHTLAGSTDTQYF	TGCGCCAGCAGCCATACTTTAGCGGGAAGCACAGATACGCAGTATTTT
TRBV6-5	NA	NA	TRBJ1-3	CASRAQGNTIYF	TGTGCCAGCAGGGCCCAGGGAAACACCATATATTTT
TRBV4-1	NA	NA	TRBJ2-7	CASSPFAGRDEQYF	TGCGCCAGCAGCCCTTTTGCGGGGCGGGACGAGCAGTACTTC
TRBV2	TRBD1	NA	TRBJ1-2	CASRDRTGGHGYTF	TGTGCCAGCAGAGACCGGACAGGAGGGCATGGCTACACCTTC
TRBV6-5	NA	NA	TRBJ1-1	CASRPGQTYTEAFF	TGTGCCAGCAGACCGGGACAAACTTACACTGAAGCTTTCTTT
TRBV5-6	NA	few	TRBJ1-2	CASSLGPSGGLYGYTF	TGTGCCAGCAGCCTCGGGCCCTCCGGCGGGTTGTATGGCTACACCTTC
TRBV7-8	TRBD1	once	TRBJ2-7	CASSLGDSIDEQYF	TGTGCCAGCAGCTTGGGGGACAGCATCGACGAGCAGTACTTC
TRBV14	NA	NA	TRBJ2-7	CASSQGATSSGEQYF	TGTGCCAGCAGCCAAGGCGCCACTAGCTCGGGGGAGCAGTACTTC
TRBV18	TRBD2	NA	TRBJ2-7	CASSPRLGTSGDSYEQYF	TGTGCCAGCTCACCACGATTGGGCACTAGCGGGGACTCCTACGAGCAGTACTTC
TRBV19	TRBD1	NA	TRBJ1-1	CARGTENTEAFF	TGTGCCAGAGGGACAGAGAACACTGAAGCTTTCTTT
TRBV10-3	TRBD1	NA	TRBJ2-7	CAISLQGAGYEQYF	TGTGCCATCAGTTTACAGGGGGCGGGCTACGAGCAGTACTTC